This is a list of T cell receptor beta chains from one sample in a study of human T cells and chemical hapten exposure. TCRdb processed the RACE reads anew with MiXCR; each CDR3 protein has one entry. This sample has 38,000 or so distinct CDR3 sequences, with approximately 7.6% found just once. Material: whole blood, obtained in connection with sensitization to the hapten diphenylcyclopropenone (DPC). The receptors derive from a woman between 45 and 65 years old with alopecia areata. Some clones in this sample may be carry-over from other donors' samples. Each CDR3 is given with its conserved first and last residue. Fields, in order: V gene, clone size, D gene, J gene, CDR3 DNA, CDR3 protein. The D gene is left open where the match is weak. Clone size is not always given. Where it is, it says once, few, many or a class for expanded clones.

v_gene: TRBV10-3
abundance: few
d_gene: TRBD1
j_gene: TRBJ2-7
CDR3nt: TGTGCCATCAGAGACTCGGACAGGAACGACGACGAGCAGTACTTC
CDR3aa: CAIRDSDRNDDEQYF

v_gene: TRBV7-2
abundance: few
d_gene: NA
j_gene: TRBJ2-7
CDR3nt: TGTGCCAGCAGCTTATCTCCGGGACGATCCTACGAGCAGTACTTC
CDR3aa: CASSLSPGRSYEQYF

v_gene: TRBV10-3
abundance: many
d_gene: NA
j_gene: TRBJ2-3
CDR3nt: TGTGCCATCAGTGGGGCCTCTAGCACAGATACGCAGTATTTT
CDR3aa: CAISGASSTDTQYF

v_gene: TRBV21-1
abundance: NA
d_gene: NA
j_gene: TRBJ2-5
CDR3nt: TGTGCCAGCAGCAAAGCTGCTTTGAGACCCCCGGTGCCAGAGACCCAGTACTTC
CDR3aa: CASSKAALRPPVPETQYF

v_gene: TRBV6-2/TRBV6-3
abundance: many
d_gene: TRBD1
j_gene: TRBJ2-7
CDR3nt: TGTGCCAGCAGTTACGGAGGGACAGGGTTGTACGAGCAGTACTTC
CDR3aa: CASSYGGTGLYEQYF

v_gene: TRBV9
abundance: many
d_gene: NA
j_gene: TRBJ1-5
CDR3nt: TGTGCCAGCAGCGTAGGGATCGCGGGGAATCAGCCCCAGCATTTT
CDR3aa: CASSVGIAGNQPQHF

v_gene: TRBV7-8
abundance: many
d_gene: NA
j_gene: TRBJ2-3
CDR3nt: TGTGCCAGCAGCTTAGCTCTACTTACTAGGGCAGATACGCAGTATTTT
CDR3aa: CASSLALLTRADTQYF

v_gene: TRBV6-1
abundance: medium-sized
d_gene: NA
j_gene: TRBJ2-2
CDR3nt: TGTGCCAGCAGTGAAATTGCACCGGGACGGTCGGAGCTGTTTTTT
CDR3aa: CASSEIAPGRSELFF

v_gene: TRBV21-1
abundance: NA
d_gene: NA
j_gene: TRBJ2-1
CDR3nt: TGTGCCAGCATCCAAGCGGGAGGGTCCTACAATGAGCAGTTCTTC
CDR3aa: CASIQAGGSYNEQFF

v_gene: TRBV7-6
abundance: many
d_gene: NA
j_gene: TRBJ2-1
CDR3nt: TGTGCCAGCAGCCTATTAGCGTCCTCCTACAATGAGCAGTTCTTC
CDR3aa: CASSLLASSYNEQFF

v_gene: TRBV7-2
abundance: many
d_gene: NA
j_gene: TRBJ1-6
CDR3nt: TGTGCCAGCAGGCGGGACATACCCCTCCACTTT
CDR3aa: CASRRDIPLHF

v_gene: TRBV12-3/TRBV12-4
abundance: NA
d_gene: NA
j_gene: TRBJ2-3
CDR3nt: TGTGCCAGCAGTTCTATCCATTCATTAGATACGCAGTATTTT
CDR3aa: CASSSIHSLDTQYF

v_gene: TRBV11-2
abundance: many
d_gene: NA
j_gene: TRBJ2-5
CDR3nt: TGTGCCAGCAGCTTAGATTGGCTCCAAGAGACCCAGTACTTC
CDR3aa: CASSLDWLQETQYF

v_gene: TRBV25-1
abundance: many
d_gene: NA
j_gene: TRBJ1-1
CDR3nt: TGTGCCAGCCGGGAGAGGTCAGAAGCTTTCTTT
CDR3aa: CASRERSEAFF

v_gene: TRBV18
abundance: many
d_gene: TRBD2
j_gene: TRBJ2-3
CDR3nt: TGTGCCAGCTCATCGGTAGCGGGTGCCTTATGGGTTACGCAGTATTTT
CDR3aa: CASSSVAGALWVTQYF

v_gene: TRBV12-3/TRBV12-4
abundance: NA
d_gene: NA
j_gene: TRBJ2-3
CDR3nt: TGTGCCAGCACGAGGGACGGGTCCACAGATACGCAGTATTTT
CDR3aa: CASTRDGSTDTQYF

v_gene: TRBV29-1
abundance: few
d_gene: NA
j_gene: TRBJ1-1
CDR3nt: TGCAGCGTTGACCGGGACTCCTCGGCTTACACTGAAGCTTTCTTT
CDR3aa: CSVDRDSSAYTEAFF

v_gene: TRBV29-1
abundance: few
d_gene: NA
j_gene: TRBJ2-7
CDR3nt: TGCAGCGTTGTCCAGGCGCCCCAGGAGCAGTACTTC
CDR3aa: CSVVQAPQEQYF

v_gene: TRBV7-2
abundance: many
d_gene: NA
j_gene: TRBJ2-1
CDR3nt: TGTGCCAGCAGCTTAGAAGGGACGACTTACAATGAGCAGTTCTTC
CDR3aa: CASSLEGTTYNEQFF

v_gene: TRBV18
abundance: NA
d_gene: TRBD1
j_gene: TRBJ2-1
CDR3nt: TGTGCCAGCTCAGCCGGGACAGGGAGCTACAATGAGCAGTTCTTC
CDR3aa: CASSAGTGSYNEQFF

v_gene: TRBV29-1
abundance: NA
d_gene: NA
j_gene: TRBJ2-1
CDR3nt: TGCAGCCACGCGACATCATTCTCCTACAATGAGCAGTTCTTC
CDR3aa: CSHATSFSYNEQFF

v_gene: TRBV4-1
abundance: many
d_gene: TRBD1
j_gene: TRBJ1-2
CDR3nt: TGCGCCAGCAGCCAAGAAGAGGGACAGGGCCATGGCTACACCTTC
CDR3aa: CASSQEEGQGHGYTF

v_gene: TRBV13
abundance: few
d_gene: TRBD2
j_gene: TRBJ2-2
CDR3nt: TGTGCCAGCAGTACAAGCGGGAGAGGGACCGGGGAGCTGTTTTTT
CDR3aa: CASSTSGRGTGELFF

v_gene: TRBV6-5
abundance: many
d_gene: NA
j_gene: TRBJ2-7
CDR3nt: TGTGCCAGCAGTGTTCGGGACGGGAGTTACGAGCAGTACTTC
CDR3aa: CASSVRDGSYEQYF

v_gene: TRBV18
abundance: many
d_gene: NA
j_gene: TRBJ1-1
CDR3nt: TGTGCCAGCTCACCACTGGGACGGCAGAACACTGAAGCTTTCTTT
CDR3aa: CASSPLGRQNTEAFF

v_gene: TRBV10-3
abundance: few
d_gene: TRBD1
j_gene: TRBJ2-7
CDR3nt: TGTGCCATCAACGTACAGGGGCGTGAGAACGAGCAGTACTTC
CDR3aa: CAINVQGRENEQYF

v_gene: TRBV20-1
abundance: many
d_gene: TRBD2
j_gene: TRBJ2-1
CDR3nt: TGCAGTGCTGGGGCGGCAACTAGCGGGCTTTTATACAATGAGCAGTTCTTC
CDR3aa: CSAGAATSGLLYNEQFF

v_gene: TRBV19
abundance: many
d_gene: TRBD2
j_gene: TRBJ2-4
CDR3nt: TGTGCCAGTAGTCCCCCGGGGGTAGCGGGAGAAAAAAACATTCAGTACTTC
CDR3aa: CASSPPGVAGEKNIQYF

v_gene: TRBV9
abundance: NA
d_gene: NA
j_gene: TRBJ2-7
CDR3nt: TGTGCCAGCAGCGTACAAACGAACTCCTACGAGCAGTACTTC
CDR3aa: CASSVQTNSYEQYF

v_gene: TRBV6-6
abundance: many
d_gene: TRBD2
j_gene: TRBJ2-7
CDR3nt: TGTGCCAGCAGTTCACCGGGACTAGCGAACTACGAGCAGTACTTC
CDR3aa: CASSSPGLANYEQYF

v_gene: TRBV20-1
abundance: many
d_gene: TRBD2
j_gene: TRBJ2-1
CDR3nt: TGCAGTGCTAGAGATCGCCTAGCGGACGACAATGAGCAGTTCTTC
CDR3aa: CSARDRLADDNEQFF

v_gene: TRBV12-3/TRBV12-4
abundance: NA
d_gene: NA
j_gene: TRBJ2-1
CDR3nt: TGTGCCAGCAGACTCAACCCTTTTTATGAGCAGTTCTTC
CDR3aa: CASRLNPFYEQFF

v_gene: TRBV7-3
abundance: many
d_gene: NA
j_gene: TRBJ2-5
CDR3nt: TGTGCCAGCAGCCTCTCGGGGAGCCGAGAGACCCAGTACTTC
CDR3aa: CASSLSGSRETQYF

v_gene: TRBV7-2
abundance: NA
d_gene: NA
j_gene: TRBJ1-1
CDR3nt: TGTGCCAGCAGCCAAGAGATGAACACTGAAGCTTTCTTT
CDR3aa: CASSQEMNTEAFF

v_gene: TRBV29-1
abundance: NA
d_gene: TRBD1
j_gene: TRBJ2-5
CDR3nt: TGCAGTGCGCTGGGGGACAGCCTTCAAGAGACCCAGTACTTC
CDR3aa: CSALGDSLQETQYF

v_gene: TRBV5-4
abundance: many
d_gene: NA
j_gene: TRBJ1-3
CDR3nt: TGTGCCAGCAGCTTGGTATCCGGAAACACCATATATTTT
CDR3aa: CASSLVSGNTIYF

v_gene: TRBV6-4
abundance: many
d_gene: NA
j_gene: TRBJ2-1
CDR3nt: TGTGCCAGCAGTCCGGAGGACGGTTACAATGAGCAGTTCTTC
CDR3aa: CASSPEDGYNEQFF

v_gene: TRBV6-5
abundance: many
d_gene: NA
j_gene: TRBJ1-5
CDR3nt: TGTGCCAGCGGGGATGTGGGTGCAGGCAATCAGCCCCAGCATTTT
CDR3aa: CASGDVGAGNQPQHF

v_gene: TRBV14
abundance: few
d_gene: TRBD2
j_gene: TRBJ2-1
CDR3nt: TGTGCCAGCAGCCACCCCGGGACTAGTAAGAATGAGCAGTTCTTC
CDR3aa: CASSHPGTSKNEQFF

v_gene: TRBV29-1
abundance: many
d_gene: TRBD1
j_gene: TRBJ2-2
CDR3nt: TGCAGCGCAAACGACAGGGGTGCGAACACCGGGGAGCTGTTTTTT
CDR3aa: CSANDRGANTGELFF

v_gene: TRBV12-2
abundance: many
d_gene: NA
j_gene: TRBJ2-5
CDR3nt: TGTGCAAGTCGCTTAAGGTGGTACCAAGAGACCCAGTACTTC
CDR3aa: CASRLRWYQETQYF

v_gene: TRBV29-1
abundance: NA
d_gene: NA
j_gene: TRBJ2-3
CDR3nt: TGCAGCGCCCGGGACGGGCCGCAGTATTTT
CDR3aa: CSARDGPQYF

v_gene: TRBV7-8
abundance: many
d_gene: NA
j_gene: TRBJ2-5
CDR3nt: TGTGCCAGCAGCTTGGCTCTAGATACCCAGTACTTC
CDR3aa: CASSLALDTQYF

v_gene: TRBV11-3
abundance: many
d_gene: TRBD2
j_gene: TRBJ2-3
CDR3nt: TGTGCCAGCAGCTTACCTCCACTAGCGATTAGGGCAGATACGCAGTATTTT
CDR3aa: CASSLPPLAIRADTQYF

v_gene: TRBV7-2
abundance: few
d_gene: NA
j_gene: TRBJ2-7
CDR3nt: TGTGCCAGCAGCTTAGCCCGGGAACCCTACGAGCAGTACTTC
CDR3aa: CASSLAREPYEQYF

v_gene: TRBV10-3
abundance: NA
d_gene: NA
j_gene: TRBJ1-1
CDR3nt: TGTGCCATCAGTGAAGACACGGCTGAAGCTTTCTTT
CDR3aa: CAISEDTAEAFF

v_gene: TRBV15
abundance: many
d_gene: NA
j_gene: TRBJ2-5
CDR3nt: TGTGCCACCAGCAGAGATCGGCCTACCGGAGAGACCCAGTACTTC
CDR3aa: CATSRDRPTGETQYF

v_gene: TRBV28
abundance: few
d_gene: TRBD2
j_gene: TRBJ2-7
CDR3nt: TGTGCCAGCAGTCCCCCTAGCGGGAGAACGTACGAGCAGTACTTC
CDR3aa: CASSPPSGRTYEQYF

v_gene: TRBV11-2
abundance: NA
d_gene: NA
j_gene: TRBJ2-7
CDR3nt: TGTGCCAGCAGCTCAGGCTGGGGGCGGGAGCAGTACTTC
CDR3aa: CASSSGWGREQYF

v_gene: TRBV3-1
abundance: few
d_gene: NA
j_gene: TRBJ2-7
CDR3nt: TGTGCCAGCAGCCAGGCGCGGGGAGCGCCGCGGTACTTC
CDR3aa: CASSQARGAPRYF

v_gene: TRBV28
abundance: NA
d_gene: TRBD1
j_gene: TRBJ2-3
CDR3nt: TGTGCCAGCAGTTACAGGGGGCCGAAAGCAGATACGCAGTATTTT
CDR3aa: CASSYRGPKADTQYF

v_gene: TRBV5-3
abundance: NA
d_gene: NA
j_gene: TRBJ1-5
CDR3nt: TGTGCCAGAAGCCCCGCTGGCAATCAGCCCCAGCATTTT
CDR3aa: CARSPAGNQPQHF